These 9 T cell receptor beta chains were all obtained from the same sample, sequenced in a study of shared clonotypes between healthy human individuals. Naive CD8 cells, CD45RO-negative and positively selected for CCR7, excluded terminally differentiated effector memory CD45RA+ cells. Repertoires were generated with immunoSEQ multiplex PCR, while TCRdb's copy carries only in-frame clones and drops some. In the table there are about 580,000 clones, 95% to 98% of which are singletons. Sequencing used naive CD8+ T cells sorted from blood. These TCRs come from a man aged 25 to 40 in good health.

This clone is a singleton in its sample. This rearrangement joins TRBV25-1 to TRBJ2-1; D is unresolved. This CDR3 spans 11 amino acids. The germline V gene has CDR1 MGHDK and CDR2 SYGVNS. Trimming left V 6 bases short and J 5 bases short, with 5 bases between. In DNA, the CDR3 is TGTGCCAGCAGCGTCCACAATGAGCAGTTCTTC. This encodes CASSVHNEQFF.

The chain couples TRBV9 to TRBJ1-4; D is unresolved. This CDR3 contains 16 residues. Looked up from germline, CDR1 is SGDLS and CDR2 is YYNGEE. Trimming shortened V by 0 bases and J by 0 bases, and 9 bases separated the two germline ends. CDR3 DNA sequence: TGTGCCAGCAGCGTAGCCCGGGGAGCAACTAATGAAAAACTGTTTTTT. It translates to CASSVARGATNEKLFF.

The chain couples TRBV5-5 to TRBJ1-1; TRBD1 is a possible D gene (5 bases). The CDR3 consists of 12 residues. The V end was cut by 7 bases, the J end by 7 bases, with 14 bases between. Germline CDR1 reads SGHKS; CDR2 reads YYEKEE (reference sequence). The CDR3 coding sequence is TGTGCCAGCCGCCAGTGGGACTATGAAGCTTTCTTT. This codes for CASRQWDYEAFF. Full variable domain (outside the CDR3, taken from reference TRBV5-5 and TRBJ1-1): DAGVTQSPTHLIKTRGQQVTLRCSPISGHKSVSWYQQVLGQGPQFIFQYYEKEERGRGNFPDRFSARQFPNYSSELNVNALLLGDSALYLCASRQWDYEAFFGQGTRLTVV.

V usage is TRBV27 and J usage is TRBJ1-2; 8 bases match TRBD1. The V gene end was trimmed by 5 bases and the J gene end by 3 bases; junction bases not matched to a gene: 11. The CDR3 has 16 amino acids. Germline-derived CDR1 and CDR2 are MNHEY and SMNVEV (reference sequence). The CDR3 bases are TGTGCCAGCAGTCTGGTCGGAGGACAGGGTTACTATGGCTACACCTTC. It is translated as CASSLVGGQGYYGYTF.

The chain combines TRBV7-6 with TRBJ2-7, with D uncertain. CDR1 and CDR2 from the germline V gene are SGHVS and FNYEAQ. V lost 5 bases and J lost 0, with 23 bases in between. CDR3 length: 18 residues. Written as DNA, the CDR3 is TGTGCCAGCAGCCCGCAGGTACAGCTCTCTTATACCTCCTACGAGCAGTACTTC. Its translation is CASSPQVQLSYTSYEQYF.

This chain uses TRBV5-1 with TRBJ2-7; D ambiguous. The V gene's germline CDR1 is SGHRS and CDR2 YFSETQ. This CDR3 contains 14 residues. Between the trimmed V and J ends, which lost 4 bases and 1 base, there was a span of 12 bases. CDR3 region: CASSSMGGSYEQYF. The CDR3 bases are TGCGCCAGCAGCAGCATGGGTGGGTCCTACGAGCAGTACTTC. The full variable domain, with the rest looked up from reference TRBV5-1 and TRBJ2-7, is KAGVTQTPRYLIKTRGQQVTLSCSPISGHRSVSWYQQTPGQGLQFLFEYFSETQRNKGNFPGRFSGRQFSNSRSEMNVSTLELGDSALYLCASSSMGGSYEQYFGPGTRLTVT.

This chain links TRBV27 with TRBJ2-7, with 8 bases aligning to TRBD2. Germline V gene lookup returns CDR1 MNHEY and CDR2 SMNVEV (reference sequence). V gave up 1 base and J gave up 6 bases; unmatched junction bases: 5. The CDR3 has 14 amino acids. As DNA, the CDR3 is TGTGCCAGCAGTTTATATAGGACTAGCAGCGAGCAGTACTTC. This gives the protein CASSLYRTSSEQYF.

The V call is TRBV11-2, the J call TRBJ2-7, with 8 bases aligning to TRBD1. This CDR3 spans 14 amino acids. The germline V gene has CDR1 SGHAT and CDR2 FQNNGV. Unmatched junction bases numbered 9, after V lost 7 bases and J lost 4 bases. The DNA for the CDR3 is TGTGCCAGCACCCACGGGACAGGACTTTACGAGCAGTACTTC. Translated, it gives CASTHGTGLYEQYF.

The J gene is TRBJ1-2, the V gene TRBV5-1; 8 nucleotides agree with TRBD1. V lost 4 bases and J lost 4; bases outside the gene matches: 3. The CDR3 has 13 residues. Germline lookup yields CDR1 SGHRS and CDR2 YFSETQ. The CDR3 reads CASSVGQGYGYTF. The CDR3, as DNA: TGCGCCAGCAGCGTAGGACAGGGCTATGGCTACACCTTC.